This T cell receptor beta chain is from a study of PD-L1 blockade in urothelial cancer. Across the whole study: Patients took up atezolizumab at some point between 2014 and 2015 at 1,200 mg intravenously every 3 weeks. Male sex and bladder-origin urothelial cancer characterized about 90% of the roughly 29 patients.

The data were produced by immunoSEQ multiplex PCR, yet TCRdb's version contains in-frame clones alone and is incomplete. The sample consists of 27,000 or so clones, about 87% of them appearing once. The CDR3 spans 16 residues. CDR1 is MNHEY and CDR2 is SVGAGI in the germline V gene. V was pared by 0 bases and J by 5 bases, with 4 bases of the junction left unmatched. The chain combines TRBV6-5 with TRBJ1-4; TRBD1 matches at 9 bases. This receptor was taken from a man aged 45-60 years with urothelial cancer. The sample was PBMCs, taken around atezolizumab (anti-PD-L1) treatment. The CDR3 sequence is CASSYSPGTGNEKLFF. In nucleotides, the CDR3 is TGTGCCAGCAGTTACTCCCCCGGGACAGGGAATGAAAAACTGTTTTTT.